This entry lists 21 T cell receptor beta chains sequenced from one sample in a study of vaccination and CD4 T cells after COVID-19. Treatment of the sample: approximately nine-day PBMC culture with coronavirus spike peptide pools or control peptides (ViraFEST assay). The Oncomine TCR Beta short-read assay was what sequenced the DNA obtained from cultured CD4+ T cells. MiXCR was run by TCRdb on the PCR reads, yielding one entry per CDR3 protein. The repertoire holds tens of thousands of distinct CDR3 sequences, with roughly 70% as singletons. The antigens for these receptors are not known. The sequenced sample was CD4+ T cells from blood, cultured in vitro. These receptors originate from a human donor who had recovered from COVID-19.

The chain recombines TRBV19 with TRBJ1-5; the D gene is possibly TRBD1 (5 bases). CDR3 length: 13 amino acids. From germline, CDR1 is LNHDA and CDR2 SQIVND (reference sequence). V gave up 4 bases and J gave up 7 bases, with 11 bases separating them. The CDR3 sequence: CASSRGSVQPQHF. CDR3 coding DNA: TGTGCCAGTAGTAGGGGGTCTGTGCAGCCCCAGCATTTT. The variable domain in full, with the rest retrieved from reference TRBV19 and TRBJ1-5, is DGGITQSPKYLFRKEGQNVTLSCEQNLNHDAMYWYRQDPGQGLRLIYYSQIVNDFQKGDIAEGYSVSREKKESFPLTVTSAQKNPTAFYLCASSRGSVQPQHFGDGTRLSIL.

This clonotype was seen a few times. The chain links TRBV7-2 to TRBJ2-7; TRBD1 might be the D (6 bases). The CDR3 is 13 residues long. Germline lookup yields CDR1 SGHTA and CDR2 FQGNSA. Trimming stripped 5 bases from V and 5 bases from J, with 13 bases between. Written as DNA, the CDR3 is TGTGCCAGCAGCCGACAGGTCTCGGACGAGCAGTACTTC. It yields the protein CASSRQVSDEQYF.

CDR3 sequence reads: CSAELAGAYEQYF. The CDR3 coding sequence is TGCAGTGCAGAACTAGCGGGAGCCTACGAGCAGTACTTC. The chain is built from TRBV20-1 and TRBJ2-7, with TRBD2 matching over 11 bases. Unmatched junction bases numbered 3, after V lost 6 bases and J lost 2 bases. CDR1 and CDR2 (germline): DFQATT, SNEGSKA (reference sequence). This CDR3 region has 13 residues.

The rearrangement joins TRBV7-2 to TRBJ2-5; D is tentatively TRBD1 or TRBD2 (5 bases each). Between the trimmed V and J ends, which lost 4 bases and 2 bases, there was a span of 14 bases. The germline gives CDR1 SGHTA, CDR2 FQGNSA. The length of the CDR3 is 15 residues. The CDR3 nucleotides are TGTGCCAGCAGCTCCCCCGGGACGCAGCAAGAGACCCAGTACTTC. This gives the protein CASSSPGTQQETQYF. Together with reference TRBV7-2 and TRBJ2-5, the CDR3 gives the full variable domain: GAGVSQSPSNKVTEKGKDVELRCDPISGHTALYWYRQSLGQGLEFLIYFQGNSAPDKSGLPSDRFSAERTGGSVSTLTIQRTQQEDSAVYLCASSSPGTQQETQYFGPGTRLLVL.

Only a few counts were recorded for this clonotype. The chain uses TRBV6-1 and TRBJ1-5, with D possibly TRBD1 on 5 matching bases. Looked up from germline, CDR1 is MNHNS and CDR2 is SASEGT. Trimming removed 6 bases from V and 3 bases from J, with 24 bases in between. This CDR3 has 18 amino acids. CDR3 sequence reads: CASRDAGTDVGNNQPQHF. CDR3 nucleotide sequence: TGTGCCAGCAGAGACGCCGGGACGGATGTGGGGAACAATCAGCCCCAGCATTTT.

The gene calls are TRBV7-9 and TRBJ2-6; a possible D gene is TRBD2 (5 bases). V was trimmed by 0 bases and J by 2 bases, leaving 8 bases between them. Per the germline V gene, CDR1 is SEHNR and CDR2 is FQNEAQ (reference sequence). CDR3 length: 16 amino acids. CDR3: CASSLAAGAGANVLTF. The CDR3 nucleotides are TGTGCCAGCAGCTTAGCGGCGGGTGCTGGGGCCAACGTCCTGACTTTC.

This chain joins TRBV27 and TRBJ1-1; D is perhaps TRBD1 (5 bases). This CDR3 has 13 amino acids. Germline V gene sequence: CDR1 MNHEY, CDR2 SMNVEV (reference sequence). V was shortened by 6 bases and J by 1 base, with 9 bases between the two germline ends. CDR3: CASSPTANTEAFF. The CDR3 region has the DNA TGTGCCAGCAGCCCGACAGCGAACACTGAAGCTTTCTTT.

The gene calls are TRBV6-5 and TRBJ1-2, with 8 nucleotides matching TRBD1. V trimming: 0 bases; J trimming: 2 bases; junction bases outside the gene matches: 11. This CDR3 comprises 18 residues. Germline CDR1 and CDR2: MNHEY and SVGAGI. CDR3 amino acids: CASSYSTPRTGYNYGYTF. DNA of the CDR3: TGTGCCAGCAGTTACTCTACGCCTCGGACAGGGTACAACTATGGCTACACCTTC.

The genes are TRBV24-1 and TRBJ2-3; 14 nucleotides line up with TRBD2. The trim removed 2 bases at V and 14 bases at J, leaving 5 bases unmatched. Germline lookup yields CDR1 KGHDR and CDR2 SFDVKD. The CDR3 extends over 14 amino acids. The CDR3 reads CATSDSTSGRARYF. The CDR3 nucleotides read TGTGCCACCAGTGATTCGACTAGCGGGAGGGCCCGGTATTTT.

The gene calls are TRBV7-2 and TRBJ2-2, with D uncertain. Deletions cut 7 bases from V and 8 bases from J, with 11 bases between. Germline CDR1 reads SGHTA; CDR2 reads FQGNSA. The CDR3 is 12 amino acids. CDR3 coding DNA: TGTGCCAGCACCGTCGGAGAAGGGGAGCTGTTTTTT. Protein product: CASTVGEGELFF.

V is TRBV25-1 and J is TRBJ2-1; D is perhaps TRBD1 (5 bases). CDR1 and CDR2 from the germline V gene are MGHDK and SYGVNS. The V end lost 5 bases, the J end lost 0 bases, and 11 bases lay between the germline ends. The CDR3 consists of 15 residues. The CDR3 here is CASSKQDTSYNEQFF. The DNA for the CDR3 is TGTGCCAGCAGTAAACAGGACACCTCCTACAATGAGCAGTTCTTC.

The J gene is TRBJ1-2, the V gene TRBV27; 8 bases map to TRBD1. In germline, CDR1 is MNHEY, CDR2 SMNVEV (reference sequence). V lost 5 bases, J lost 4 bases, and 9 bases stayed unmatched. This CDR3 region has 15 residues. The CDR3 is CASSPRPQGGYGYTF. The CDR3 region has the DNA TGTGCCAGCAGTCCGCGACCACAGGGGGGCTATGGCTACACCTTC.

The chain links TRBV29-1 to TRBJ1-3, with D tentatively TRBD1 (5 bases). The CDR3 length is 12 residues. Germline values: CDR1 SQVTM, CDR2 ANQGSEA. DNA for the CDR3: TGCACGACTCGGGGACCGGGAAACACCATATATTTT. The encoded protein is CTTRGPGNTIYF.

The V and J genes are TRBV20-1 and TRBJ2-3; a weak D match, TRBD2 (6 bases). V was clipped by 3 bases and J by 2 bases, with 12 bases between them. Per germline, CDR1 DFQATT and CDR2 SNEGSKA (reference sequence). The CDR3 loop spans 14 amino acids. CDR3 sequence reads: CSARGGVATDTQYF. The CDR3, as DNA: TGCAGTGCTAGGGGGGGTGTGGCCACAGATACGCAGTATTTT.

The gene calls are TRBV6-5 and TRBJ1-6; D is ambiguous. The V gene lost 0 bases and the J gene lost 9 bases, with 18 bases spanning the gap. This CDR3 has 17 amino acids. CDR1 is MNHEY, CDR2 SVGAGI, per germline. DNA of the CDR3: TGTGCCAGCAGTTACTCGACCGGACGAAACGGGTTTTCACCCCTCCACTTT. As protein: CASSYSTGRNGFSPLHF.

The chain combines TRBV6-2 or TRBV6-3 with TRBJ1-2; the D gene is possibly TRBD1 (5 bases). Trimming took off 5 bases at V and 8 bases at J, with 12 bases between the two ends. This CDR3 spans 12 amino acids. Germline lookup yields CDR1 MNHEY and CDR2 SVGEGT. For the CDR3, the DNA is TGTGCCAGCAGTAAAAGGGGCATAGGCTACACCTTC. It is translated as CASSKRGIGYTF.

This clonotype was detected a few times. The V gene is TRBV19, the J gene TRBJ1-3, with D unclear. Trimming cost V 8 bases and J 6 bases, with 17 bases left between them. CDR3 size: 14 residues. Germline-derived CDR1 and CDR2 are LNHDA and SQIVND (reference sequence). This CDR3 reads CASVKTDLENTIYF. CDR3 nucleotide sequence: TGTGCCAGTGTCAAAACAGATTTGGAAAACACCATATATTTT.

The chain uses TRBV20-1 and TRBJ1-1; 8 positions match TRBD1. Germline values: CDR1 DFQATT, CDR2 SNEGSKA (reference sequence). J gave up 10 bases and V 3 bases, and 4 bases lay outside the gene matches. The CDR3 runs to 11 residues. The CDR3 DNA reads as TGCAGTGCTAGCGGGACAGGTGGAGCTTTCTTT. It translates to CSASGTGGAFF.

V gene TRBV6-1 combines with J gene TRBJ1-2; D unresolved. The CDR3 length is 16 residues. V gave up 2 bases and J gave up 7 bases, with 20 bases separating them. Germline V lookup: CDR1 MNHNS, CDR2 SASEGT. The DNA for the CDR3 is TGTGCCAGCAGTGAATCCTTTAACCGGGCAAACGTTGGCTACACCTTC. Protein: CASSESFNRANVGYTF.

The rearrangement uses TRBV20-1 and TRBJ1-1; D gene uncertain. Deletions cut 4 bases from V and 2 bases from J, with 11 bases between. This CDR3 contains 13 residues. Germline CDR1 is DFQATT and CDR2 is SNEGSKA (reference sequence). The DNA of the CDR3 is TGCAGTGCTACCGCCGACGGCAACACTGAAGCTTTCTTT. This sequence encodes CSATADGNTEAFF.

This clonotype was seen only a few times. The V and J genes are TRBV20-1 and TRBJ2-7; D ambiguous. The CDR3 is 14 residues long. Germline lookup yields CDR1 DFQATT and CDR2 SNEGSKA (reference sequence). V was pared by 0 bases and J by 0 bases, with 9 bases between. CDR3 nucleotide sequence: TGCAGTGCTAGAGATCGTCCTAGCTCCTACGAGCAGTACTTC. It yields the protein CSARDRPSSYEQYF.